The sequence of this TCR beta chain was determined in a study of shared T cell receptors in the human thymus. Libraries were prepared by immunoSEQ multiplex PCR; TCRdb keeps only in-frame clonotypes and omits some of them. The data hold 55,000 to 75,000 clones, with over 90% observed a single time. With V trimmed by 2 bases and J by 2 bases, 3 bases remained unmatched. Looked up from germline, CDR1 is KGHSH and CDR2 is LQKENI. CDR3 length: 16 amino acids. The TCR sequence derives from a human donor. The chain has TRBV18 and TRBJ2-5; 12 nucleotides match TRBD2. Sequenced input: thymocytes. CDR3 DNA: TGTGCCAGCTCACCAAGACTAGCGGGGGCTCAAGAGACCCAGTACTTC. Residues: CASSPRLAGAQETQYF. Combining the CDR3 with reference TRBV18 and TRBJ2-5 gives the whole variable domain NAGVMQNPRHLVRRRGQEARLRCSPMKGHSHVYWYRQLPEEGLKFMVYLQKENIIDESGMPKERFSAEFPKEGPSILRIQQVVRGDSAAYFCASSPRLAGAQETQYFGPGTRLLVL.